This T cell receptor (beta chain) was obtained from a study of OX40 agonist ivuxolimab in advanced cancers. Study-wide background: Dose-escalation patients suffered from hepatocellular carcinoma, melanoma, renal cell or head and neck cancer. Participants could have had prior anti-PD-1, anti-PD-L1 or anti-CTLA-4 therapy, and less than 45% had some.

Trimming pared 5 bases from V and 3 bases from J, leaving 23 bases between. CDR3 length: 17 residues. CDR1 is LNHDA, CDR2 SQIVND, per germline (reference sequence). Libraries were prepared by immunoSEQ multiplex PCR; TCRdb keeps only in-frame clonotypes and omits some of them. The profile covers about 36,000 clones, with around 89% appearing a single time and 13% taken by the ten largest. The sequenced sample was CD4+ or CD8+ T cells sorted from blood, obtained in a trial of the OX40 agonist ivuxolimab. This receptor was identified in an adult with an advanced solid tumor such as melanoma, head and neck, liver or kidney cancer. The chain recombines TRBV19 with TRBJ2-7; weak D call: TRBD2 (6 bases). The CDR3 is CASSPTLGLHAGYEQYF. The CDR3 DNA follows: TGTGCCAGTAGTCCAACCCTGGGACTCCATGCTGGCTACGAGCAGTACTTC.